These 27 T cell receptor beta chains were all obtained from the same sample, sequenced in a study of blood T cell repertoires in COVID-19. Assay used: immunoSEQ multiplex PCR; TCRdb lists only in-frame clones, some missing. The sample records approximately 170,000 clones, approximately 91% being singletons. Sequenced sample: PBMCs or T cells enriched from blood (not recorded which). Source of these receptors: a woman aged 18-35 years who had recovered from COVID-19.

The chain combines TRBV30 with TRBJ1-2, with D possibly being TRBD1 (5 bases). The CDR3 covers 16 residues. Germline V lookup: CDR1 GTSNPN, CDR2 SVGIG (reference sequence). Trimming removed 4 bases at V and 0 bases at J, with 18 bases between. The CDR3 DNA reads TGTGCCTGGATATCCCTCGCAGGGCCCTCTAACTATGGCTACACCTTC. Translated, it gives CAWISLAGPSNYGYTF.

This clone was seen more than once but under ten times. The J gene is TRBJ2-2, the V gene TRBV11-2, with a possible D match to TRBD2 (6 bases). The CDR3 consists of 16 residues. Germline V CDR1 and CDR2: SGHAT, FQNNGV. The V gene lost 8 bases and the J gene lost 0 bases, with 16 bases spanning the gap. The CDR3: CASGSLAASNTGELFF. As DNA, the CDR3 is TGTGCCAGCGGTTCCTTAGCGGCCTCGAACACCGGGGAGCTGTTTTTT. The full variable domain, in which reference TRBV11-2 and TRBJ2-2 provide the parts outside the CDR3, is EAGVAQSPRYKIIEKRQSVAFWCNPISGHATLYWYQQILGQGPKLLIQFQNNGVVDDSQLPKDRFSAERLKGVDSTLKIQPAKLEDSAVYLCASGSLAASNTGELFFGEGSRLTVL.

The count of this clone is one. CDR3 DNA sequence: TGTGCCAGCAGTTTCGACAGGGCTGGAAACACCATATATTTT. Amino acid sequence: CASSFDRAGNTIYF. The chain recombines TRBV28 with TRBJ1-3; 7 positions agree with TRBD1. CDR3 length: 14 residues. The V segment lost 3 bases and the J segment 2 bases; nucleotides outside the gene matches: 1. Per the germline V gene, CDR1 is MDHEN and CDR2 is SYDVKM.

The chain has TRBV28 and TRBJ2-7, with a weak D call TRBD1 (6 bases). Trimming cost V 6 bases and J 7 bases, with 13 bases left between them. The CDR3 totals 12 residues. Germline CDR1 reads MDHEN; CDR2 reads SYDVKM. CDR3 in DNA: TGTGCCAGCAGCCAGGGGTCGGGGGAGCAGTACTTC. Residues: CASSQGSGEQYF.

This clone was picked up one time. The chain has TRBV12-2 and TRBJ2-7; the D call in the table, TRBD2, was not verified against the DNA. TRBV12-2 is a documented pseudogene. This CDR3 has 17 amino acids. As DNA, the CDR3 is TGTGCAAGTCGCCTAGGAGGGGAGGGACCATTTGACCCAAGGGGGTACTTC. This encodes CASRLGGEGPFDPRGYF.

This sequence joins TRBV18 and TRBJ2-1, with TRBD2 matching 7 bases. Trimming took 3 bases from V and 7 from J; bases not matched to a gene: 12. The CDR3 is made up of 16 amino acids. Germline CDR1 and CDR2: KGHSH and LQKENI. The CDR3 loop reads CASSPESGIRENEQFF. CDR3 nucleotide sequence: TGTGCCAGCTCACCCGAAAGCGGGATCCGCGAAAATGAGCAGTTCTTC.

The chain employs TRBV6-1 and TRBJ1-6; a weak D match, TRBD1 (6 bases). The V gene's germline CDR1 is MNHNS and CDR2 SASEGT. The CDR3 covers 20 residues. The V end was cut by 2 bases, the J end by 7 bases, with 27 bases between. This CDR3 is CASSERGLQGPGFLNSPLHF. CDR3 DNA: TGTGCCAGCAGTGAAAGGGGCCTACAGGGCCCTGGTTTTTTGAATTCACCCCTCCACTTT.

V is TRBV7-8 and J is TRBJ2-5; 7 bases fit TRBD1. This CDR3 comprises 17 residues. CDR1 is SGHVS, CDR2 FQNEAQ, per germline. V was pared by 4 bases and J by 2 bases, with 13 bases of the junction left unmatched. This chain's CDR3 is CASSSRDSQGWQETQYF. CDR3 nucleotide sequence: TGTGCCAGCAGCTCCCGGGACAGTCAGGGTTGGCAAGAGACCCAGTACTTC.

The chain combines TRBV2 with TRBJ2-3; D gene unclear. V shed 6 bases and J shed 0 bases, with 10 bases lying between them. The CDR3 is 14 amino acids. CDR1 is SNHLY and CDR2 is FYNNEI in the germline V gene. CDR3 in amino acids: CASRSATSTDTQYF. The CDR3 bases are TGTGCCAGCAGAAGCGCGACTAGCACAGATACGCAGTATTTT. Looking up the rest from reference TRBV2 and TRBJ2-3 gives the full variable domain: EPEVTQTPSHQVTQMGQEVILRCVPISNHLYFYWYRQILGQKVEFLVSFYNNEISEKSEIFDDQFSVERPDGSNFTLKIRSTKLEDSAMYFCASRSATSTDTQYFGPGTRLTVL.

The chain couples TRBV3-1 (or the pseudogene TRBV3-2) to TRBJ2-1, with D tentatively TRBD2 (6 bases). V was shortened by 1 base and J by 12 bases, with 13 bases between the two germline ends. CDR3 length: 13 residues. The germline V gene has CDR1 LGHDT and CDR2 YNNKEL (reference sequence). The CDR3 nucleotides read TGTGCCAGCAGCCAAGCTATCGCCGGGGGGCAGTTCTTC. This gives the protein CASSQAIAGGQFF.

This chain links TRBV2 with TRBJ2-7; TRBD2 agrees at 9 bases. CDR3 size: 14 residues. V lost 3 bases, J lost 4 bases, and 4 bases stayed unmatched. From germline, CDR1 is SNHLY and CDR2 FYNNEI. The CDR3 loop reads CASSDGGRVYEQYF. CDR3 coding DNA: TGTGCCAGCAGTGATGGCGGGAGGGTATACGAGCAGTACTTC.

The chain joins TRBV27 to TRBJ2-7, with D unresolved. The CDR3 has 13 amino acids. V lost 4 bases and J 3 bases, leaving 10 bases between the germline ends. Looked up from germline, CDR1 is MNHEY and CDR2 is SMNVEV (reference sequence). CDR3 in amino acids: CASSSARYYEQYF. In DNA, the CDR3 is TGTGCCAGCAGTTCGGCGCGGTACTACGAGCAGTACTTC.

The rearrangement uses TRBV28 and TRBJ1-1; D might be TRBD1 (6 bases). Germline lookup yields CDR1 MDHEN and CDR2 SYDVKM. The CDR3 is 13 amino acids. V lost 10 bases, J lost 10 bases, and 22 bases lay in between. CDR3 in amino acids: CATDRHTGQRAFF. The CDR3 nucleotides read TGTGCCACCGACAGGCACACAGGGCAGAGAGCTTTCTTT.

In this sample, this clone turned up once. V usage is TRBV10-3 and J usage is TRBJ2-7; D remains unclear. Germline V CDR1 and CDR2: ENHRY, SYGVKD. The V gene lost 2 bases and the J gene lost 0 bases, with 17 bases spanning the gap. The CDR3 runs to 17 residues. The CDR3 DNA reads TGTGCCATCAGTGAGATTCCCGGGTCCCGACTCTCCTACGAGCAGTACTTC. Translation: CAISEIPGSRLSYEQYF.

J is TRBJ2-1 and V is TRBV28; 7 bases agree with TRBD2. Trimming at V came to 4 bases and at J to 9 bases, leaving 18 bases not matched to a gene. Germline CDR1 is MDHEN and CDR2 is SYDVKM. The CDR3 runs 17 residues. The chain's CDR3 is CASSSPPLADWRSEQFF. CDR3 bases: TGTGCCAGCAGTTCGCCCCCCCTAGCGGACTGGAGGAGTGAGCAGTTCTTC.

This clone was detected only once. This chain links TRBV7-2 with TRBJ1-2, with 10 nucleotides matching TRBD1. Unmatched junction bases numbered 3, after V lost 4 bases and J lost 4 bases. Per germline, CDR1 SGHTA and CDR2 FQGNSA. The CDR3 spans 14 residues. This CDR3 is CASSSRDRGYGYTF. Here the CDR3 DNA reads TGTGCCAGCAGCTCAAGGGACAGGGGCTATGGCTACACCTTC. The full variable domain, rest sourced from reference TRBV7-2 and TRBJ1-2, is GAGVSQSPSNKVTEKGKDVELRCDPISGHTALYWYRQSLGQGLEFLIYFQGNSAPDKSGLPSDRFSAERTGGSVSTLTIQRTQQEDSAVYLCASSSRDRGYGYTFGSGTRLTVV.

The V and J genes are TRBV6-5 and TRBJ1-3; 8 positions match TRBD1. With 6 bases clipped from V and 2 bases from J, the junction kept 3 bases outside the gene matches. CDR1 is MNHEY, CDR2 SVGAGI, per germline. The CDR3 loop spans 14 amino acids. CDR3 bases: TGTGCCAGCAGGGACAGGGTACCTGGAAACACCATATATTTT. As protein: CASRDRVPGNTIYF.

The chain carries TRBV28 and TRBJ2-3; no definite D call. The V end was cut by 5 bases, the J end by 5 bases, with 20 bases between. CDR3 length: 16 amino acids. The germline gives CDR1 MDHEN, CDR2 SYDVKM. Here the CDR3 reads CASSPMIQAAGDTQYF. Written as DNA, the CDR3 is TGTGCCAGCAGTCCCATGATTCAGGCCGCTGGAGATACGCAGTATTTT. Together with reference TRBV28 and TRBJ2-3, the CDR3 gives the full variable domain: DVKVTQSSRYLVKRTGEKVFLECVQDMDHENMFWYRQDPGLGLRLIYFSYDVKMKEKGDIPEGYSVSREKKERFSLILESASTNQTSMYLCASSPMIQAAGDTQYFGPGTRLTVL.

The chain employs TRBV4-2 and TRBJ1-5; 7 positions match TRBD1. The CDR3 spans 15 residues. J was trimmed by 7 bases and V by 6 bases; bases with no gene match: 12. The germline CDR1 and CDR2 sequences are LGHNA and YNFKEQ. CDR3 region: CASSYRQGQYQPQHF. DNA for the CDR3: TGTGCCAGCAGTTATAGACAGGGCCAGTACCAGCCCCAGCATTTT.

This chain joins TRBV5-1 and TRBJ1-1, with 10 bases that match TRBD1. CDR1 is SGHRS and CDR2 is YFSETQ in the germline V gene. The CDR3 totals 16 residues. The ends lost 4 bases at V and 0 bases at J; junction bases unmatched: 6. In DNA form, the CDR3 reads TGCGCCAGCAGCCTTTCCGGGACAGGGGTGAACACTGAAGCTTTCTTT. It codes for CASSLSGTGVNTEAFF.

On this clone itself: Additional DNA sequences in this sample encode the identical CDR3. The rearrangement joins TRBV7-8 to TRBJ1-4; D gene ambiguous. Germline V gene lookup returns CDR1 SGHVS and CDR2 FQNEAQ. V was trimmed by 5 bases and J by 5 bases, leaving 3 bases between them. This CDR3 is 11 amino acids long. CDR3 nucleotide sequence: TGTGCCAGCAGCCCAAATGAAAAACTGTTTTTT. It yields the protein CASSPNEKLFF.

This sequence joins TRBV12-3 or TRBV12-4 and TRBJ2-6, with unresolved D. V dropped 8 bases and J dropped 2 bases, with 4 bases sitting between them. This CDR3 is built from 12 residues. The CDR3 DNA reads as TGTGCCAGCTCTACTGGGGCCAACGTCCTGACTTTC. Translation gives CASSTGANVLTF.

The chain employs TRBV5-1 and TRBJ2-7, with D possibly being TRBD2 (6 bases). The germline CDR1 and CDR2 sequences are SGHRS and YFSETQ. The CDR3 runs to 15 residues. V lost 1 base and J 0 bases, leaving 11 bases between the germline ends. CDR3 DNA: TGCGCCAGCAGCTTGATAGCGGCCCGCTCCTACGAGCAGTACTTC. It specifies CASSLIAARSYEQYF. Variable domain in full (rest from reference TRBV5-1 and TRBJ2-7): KAGVTQTPRYLIKTRGQQVTLSCSPISGHRSVSWYQQTPGQGLQFLFEYFSETQRNKGNFPGRFSGRQFSNSRSEMNVSTLELGDSALYLCASSLIAARSYEQYFGPGTRLTVT.

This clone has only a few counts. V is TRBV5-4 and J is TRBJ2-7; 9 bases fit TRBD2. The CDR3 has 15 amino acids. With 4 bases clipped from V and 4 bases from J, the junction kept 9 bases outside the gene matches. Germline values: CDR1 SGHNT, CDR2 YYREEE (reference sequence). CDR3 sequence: CASSDSGRVRYEQYF. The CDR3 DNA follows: TGTGCCAGCAGCGATAGCGGGAGAGTAAGATACGAGCAGTACTTC.

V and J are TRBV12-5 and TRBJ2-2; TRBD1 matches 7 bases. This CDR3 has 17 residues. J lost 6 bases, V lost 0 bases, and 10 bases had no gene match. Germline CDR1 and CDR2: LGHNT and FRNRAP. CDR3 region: CASGLVLQGKFAGELFF. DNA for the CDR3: TGTGCTAGTGGTTTGGTTTTACAGGGGAAGTTTGCCGGGGAGCTGTTTTTT.

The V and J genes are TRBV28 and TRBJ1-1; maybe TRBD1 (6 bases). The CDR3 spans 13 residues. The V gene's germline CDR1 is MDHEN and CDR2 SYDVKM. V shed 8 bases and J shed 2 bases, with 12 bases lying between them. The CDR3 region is CASSFRGNTEAFF. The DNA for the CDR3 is TGTGCCAGCTCCTTCAGGGGAAACACTGAAGCTTTCTTT.

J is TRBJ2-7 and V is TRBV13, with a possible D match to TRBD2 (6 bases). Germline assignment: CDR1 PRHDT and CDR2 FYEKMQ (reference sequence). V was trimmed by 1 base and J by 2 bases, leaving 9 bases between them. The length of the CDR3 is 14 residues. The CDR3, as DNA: TGTGCCAGCAGCTTAGCCGGGAGCACCTACGAGCAGTACTTC. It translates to CASSLAGSTYEQYF.